Presented here are 5 T cell receptor beta chains from one specimen sequenced in a study of blood T cell repertoires in COVID-19. This table comes from immunoSEQ multiplex PCR, and its TCRdb copy is limited to in-frame clones, with some not included. The repertoire holds around 60,000 clones, with roughly 80% as singletons. Sequencing was carried out using peripheral blood. These receptors were taken from a man between 65 and 80 years old with acute or convalescent COVID-19.

The table lists this clone with a count of one. The chain is built from TRBV24-1 and TRBJ2-7; 11 bases align to TRBD1. This CDR3 has 14 amino acids. Unmatched junction bases numbered 3, after V lost 4 bases and J lost 5 bases. The germline CDR1 and CDR2 sequences are KGHDR and SFDVKD. In nucleotides, the CDR3 is TGTGCCACCAGTGAAAGGACAGGGGGCCACGAGCAGTACTTC. This codes for CATSERTGGHEQYF.

This rearrangement joins TRBV27 to TRBJ2-2, with 10 bases aligning to TRBD2. This CDR3 spans 17 amino acids. Germline V CDR1 and CDR2: MNHEY, SMNVEV (reference sequence). Trimming removed 4 bases from V and 5 bases from J; junction bases left unmatched: 10. The CDR3 nucleotides are TGTGCCAGCAGTTCCTACGCTAGCGGGGGCTCTACCGGGGAGCTGTTTTTT. Protein: CASSSYASGGSTGELFF.

This clone was observed a few times. The rearrangement joins TRBV7-6 to TRBJ2-7, with 7 bases identical to TRBD2. The CDR3 is made up of 15 amino acids. After removal of 1 base from V and 4 bases from J, the junction contained 7 bases not matched to a gene. CDR1 is SGHVS, CDR2 FNYEAQ, per germline. The CDR3 region has the DNA TGTGCCAGCAGCTTAGGGTCGGGGGGATTTTACGAGCAGTACTTC. Translating it yields CASSLGSGGFYEQYF.

This chain uses TRBV5-4 with TRBJ1-2, with 11 bases matching TRBD1. The CDR3 totals 14 residues. Trimming at V came to 3 bases and at J to 4 bases, leaving 2 bases not matched to a gene. Germline-derived CDR1 and CDR2 are SGHNT and YYREEE (reference sequence). In DNA form, the CDR3 reads TGTGCCAGCAGCTGGGACAGGGGGGCCTATGGCTACACCTTC. This encodes CASSWDRGAYGYTF.

This clone was counted between two and nine times. J is TRBJ1-3 and V is TRBV3-1 (or the pseudogene TRBV3-2); D uncertain. From germline, CDR1 is LGHDT and CDR2 YNNKEL (reference sequence). V was cut by 5 bases and J by 0 bases, with 8 bases left in between. The CDR3 spans 14 residues. The CDR3 DNA is TGTGCCAGCAGCTCCCCCCACTCTGGAAACACCATATATTTT. As protein: CASSSPHSGNTIYF.